This T cell receptor beta chain stems from a study of blood T cell repertoires in COVID-19. About the study: Samples taken during acute and convalescent COVID-19 were collected in the United States, Italy and Spain. From T cells, B-cell-depleted T cells, or PBMCs came the material, which was cDNA or gDNA.

In the study's own analysis: Scientists estimated how many nucleated cells there were by amplifying reference gene primers. TCRdb keeps only in-frame clones here, not all; method: immunoSEQ multiplex PCR. V and J calls plus clone size are reproduced from that table; the DNA served to infer D and trimming. The sample holds more than 60,000 clones, about 90% seen once. The CDR3 length is 12 residues. Deletions cut 3 bases from V and 7 bases from J, with 9 bases between. In germline, CDR1 is GTSNPN, CDR2 SVGIG (reference sequence). The V gene is TRBV30, the J gene TRBJ1-4; the D is unclear. Sequenced: peripheral blood. This TCR was sampled from a man in his 60s with acute or convalescent COVID-19. The CDR3 nucleotides are TGTGCCTGGAGGCAGTCAAGTGAAAAACTGTTTTTT. This gives the protein CAWRQSSEKLFF.